This T cell receptor (beta chain) was captured in a study of CD4 T cells in relation to SARS-CoV-2 and coronaviruses. Study as a whole: PBMCs were cultured with antigen for roughly 10 days before TCR beta sequencing.

The CDR3 covers 15 residues. Germline CDR1 is LNHDA and CDR2 is SQIVND (reference sequence). With 1 base removed from V and 7 bases from J, the gap between germline ends came to 13 bases. The table came from immunoSEQ multiplex PCR; TCRdb's copy has only in-frame clones and leaves some out. The table shows around 22,000 clones, with 77% occurring only once. Concerning this clone: Antigen unknown.

Unexposed donor CD4+ T cells date from about 2011-2018, before the COVID-19 pandemic. CD4+ T cells were isolated from the cells after about nine days of culture. Testing used SARS-CoV-2 S/N and four cold-coronavirus spikes on unexposed-donor CD4+ T cells, cells permitting. The source material was CD4+ T cells from PBMCs, cultured in vitro. The chain recombines TRBV19 with TRBJ1-4; TRBD1 is a possible D gene (5 bases). The sequence derives from a human donor in good health. CDR3: CASSIVAQGSEKLFF. CDR3 sequence (DNA): TGTGCCAGTAGTATAGTCGCTCAGGGAAGTGAAAAACTGTTTTTT.